This T cell receptor (beta chain) was identified in a study of T-cell reconstitution after alpha-beta-depleted transplantation in children (dated by TCRdb to 2016 to 2017). For the wider study: T-cell immune reconstitution after TCRalphabeta/CD19-depleted allogeneic hematopoietic cell transplantation in children was quantitatively tracked in the study by means of TCR repertoire profiling.

The treatment or condition label here, explained by the study, means: allogeneic hematopoietic cell transplantation with graft depleted of TCRalphabeta T cells and CD19 B cells. The children who served as transplant recipients had been given grafts of TCRalphabeta/CD19-depleted allogeneic hematopoietic cells. Its CDR3 holds 14 amino acids, cysteine through phenylalanine. CDR3 DNA only is kept here, 42 bases in frame from base 1. CDR1 and CDR2, per the germline V gene, are SGHTA and FQGNSA. A distance of 9 bases separates the germline ends of V and J, which lose 5 bases and 1 base respectively. The library came from PCR. The reads were generated on an Illumina HiSeq 2500. Molecular barcoding was employed in the preparation of TCR libraries, with unique molecular identifiers being used to normalize TCRbeta repertoire quantification. TCRdb trimmed public reads at Q25 via fastp, called clones via MiXCR and kept in-frame beta chains. Each entry merges the rows of one CDR3 protein and shows their most common DNA and genes. The sample table lists around 230,000 distinct CDR3 sequences, roughly a sixth of them with a count of one. Clones ranked in the top ten supply around 44% of the sample.

This clonotype was recorded a few times. Its antigen target is currently unknown. No quality values exist for individual bases; no much larger clone is one base distant. Study-wide findings and limitations: Over the following months the frequencies of hyperexpanded clones went down, and after one year T-cell counts and TCRbeta diversity were mostly credited to newly produced T cells. The apparently early alphabetaT-cell count recovery about two months after transplant was reportedly dependent on only several hundred rapidly expanded clones derived from non-depleted graft cells. The high TCRbeta diversity at day 60 in some patients was ascribed to recipient T cells and intrathymic progenitors that had survived conditioning.

Here the chain combines TRBV7-2 and TRBJ1-5; no D segment can be confidently identified. The specimen comprised PBMCs, mostly from graft donor cells, sampled 360 days after TCRalphabeta/CD19-depleted stem cell transplant. The sequence was collected from a male patient aged 2-15 years who had a stem cell transplant for acute lymphoblastic leukemia, so the T cells may come from the graft donor. The encoded CDR3 is CASSPRLSNQPQHF. The DNA reads as follows: TGTGCCAGCAGCCCCCGCTTGAGCAATCAGCCCCAGCATTTT. Supplemented by the reference TRBV7-2 and TRBJ1-5 proteins around the CDR3, the complete variable domain is GAGVSQSPSNKVTEKGKDVELRCDPISGHTALYWYRQSLGQGLEFLIYFQGNSAPDKSGLPSDRFSAERTGGSVSTLTIQRTQQEDSAVYLCASSPRLSNQPQHFGDGTRLSIL.